The 23 T cell receptor beta chains listed next were all sequenced from one sample in a study of human T cells and chemical hapten exposure (dated by TCRdb to the early 2020s). The time point label on this specimen signifies: patch test 2, 6 weeks after DPC sensitization. The sample's treatment or condition, from its label and the paper: therapeutic diphenylcyclopropenone sensitization with weekly scalp DPC. The protocol used for the library was RACE. The sequencer listed for this sample is NextSeq 500. TCRdb itself trimmed the public reads at Q25 with fastp, ran MiXCR and retained productive beta chains. When rows share a CDR3 protein, they turn into one entry using the most common DNA and genes. The sample includes tens of thousands of distinct CDR3 sequences, with roughly 9.6% observed a single time. More than 2% of the sample is in the top ten clones. Material: whole blood, obtained in connection with sensitization to the hapten diphenylcyclopropenone (DPC). Receptors were obtained from a man between 40 and 49 years old with alopecia areata. Some clones in this sample may be carry-over from other donors' samples.

In this sample, this clonotype turned up a few times. The chain carries TRBV7-3 and TRBJ1-1; D may be TRBD1 (5 bases). Trimming took 2 bases from V and 3 from J, leaving 13 bases between them. This CDR3 is 15 amino acids long. CDR1 SGHTA and CDR2 FQGTGA come from the germline V gene. Here the CDR3 reads CASSLDPGTHTEAFF. The CDR3 DNA follows: TGTGCCAGCAGCTTAGATCCCGGGACCCACACTGAAGCTTTCTTT.

The chain joins TRBV10-3 to TRBJ1-1, with D possibly matching TRBD1 (6 bases). The CDR3 extends over 13 amino acids. V lost 8 bases, J lost 4 bases, and 14 bases lay in between. The V gene's germline CDR1 is ENHRY and CDR2 SYGVKD. CDR3 in amino acids: CAISTGRGTEAFF. The CDR3 nucleotides read TGTGCCATCTCTACAGGGAGGGGCACTGAAGCTTTCTTT.

This chain connects TRBV12-5 to TRBJ2-1; 8 bases map to TRBD2. The CDR3 is made up of 15 amino acids. The V gene's germline CDR1 is LGHNT and CDR2 FRNRAP. V shed 2 bases and J 6 bases; nucleotides not matched to a gene: 6. The CDR3 is CASGLSLAGRNEQFF. In nucleotides, the CDR3 is TGTGCTAGTGGTTTGTCTCTAGCGGGCCGCAATGAGCAGTTCTTC.

The chain has TRBV28 and TRBJ1-2; tentative D call: TRBD1 (5 bases). The CDR3 has 13 amino acids. Trimming left V 3 bases short and J 8 bases short, with 13 bases between. Per the germline V gene, CDR1 is MDHEN and CDR2 is SYDVKM. CDR3: CASSLGGVNGYTF. The CDR3 DNA follows: TGTGCCAGCAGTTTGGGAGGGGTAAACGGCTACACCTTC.

This clonotype was seen ten or more times. CDR3 nucleotide sequence: TGTGCCAGCAGCTTGTCCTCCAGGCACGGTGGGACCGGGGAGCTGTTTTTT. Amino acids: CASSLSSRHGGTGELFF. This rearrangement joins TRBV7-2 to TRBJ2-2; D is undetermined. CDR1 and CDR2 from the germline V gene are SGHTA and FQGNSA. This CDR3 contains 17 residues. V was shortened by 3 bases and J by 5 bases, with 19 bases between the two germline ends.

This chain connects TRBV12-3 or TRBV12-4 to TRBJ2-5; D is unclear. Trimming took 3 bases from V and 1 from J, leaving 3 bases between them. This CDR3 has 12 amino acids. The CDR3 spells CASSFAQETQYF. The CDR3 bases are TGTGCCAGCAGTTTTGCCCAAGAGACCCAGTACTTC.

This chain connects TRBV30 to TRBJ2-3, with D perhaps matching TRBD1 (6 bases). This CDR3 has 11 residues. V was clipped by 5 bases and J by 9 bases, with 12 bases between them. CDR1 and CDR2 from the germline V gene are GTSNPN and SVGIG (reference sequence). The CDR3 DNA sequence: TGTGCCTGGGACAACAGGGTCACGCAGTATTTT. Translating gives CAWDNRVTQYF.

In its sample, this clonotype was seen a few times. The chain recombines TRBV3-1 with TRBJ2-1, with a tentative D call TRBD1 (6 bases). The CDR3 consists of 13 residues. V shed 4 bases and J shed 9 bases, with 13 bases lying between them. Germline V gene sequence: CDR1 LGHDT, CDR2 YNNKEL (reference sequence). The DNA of the CDR3 is TGTGCCAGCAGCCGAAACAGGGTCGGTGAGCAGTTCTTC. The encoded protein is CASSRNRVGEQFF.

This rearrangement joins TRBV7-3 to TRBJ2-7; tentative D call: TRBD1 (5 bases). The germline CDR1 and CDR2 sequences are SGHTA and FQGTGA. The CDR3 has 14 residues. V lost 2 bases to trimming and J lost 3 bases, with 11 bases between them. The DNA of the CDR3 is TGTGCCAGCAGCTTATCGGGTCAGGGCTACGAGCAGTACTTC. Translation: CASSLSGQGYEQYF.

There are many counts of this clonotype. In DNA, the CDR3 is TGTGCCAGCAGTTCGCAGGGGGCCGCCCTGGGGCAGTTCTTC. Translated: CASSSQGAALGQFF. The V and J genes are TRBV27 and TRBJ2-1; 8 bases are a match to TRBD1. V gave up 4 bases and J gave up 12 bases; unmatched junction bases: 11. Germline V lookup: CDR1 MNHEY, CDR2 SMNVEV (reference sequence). The CDR3 totals 14 residues.

The chain has TRBV6-2 or TRBV6-3 and TRBJ2-7; TRBD2 is a possible D gene (5 bases). Germline lookup yields CDR1 MNHEY and CDR2 SVGEGT. CDR3 length equals 15 residues. V was shortened by 0 bases and J by 1 base, with 10 bases between the two germline ends. This chain's CDR3 is CASSYSTGSSYEQYV. The CDR3 region has the DNA TGTGCCAGCAGTTACTCGACGGGGTCATCCTACGAGCAGTACGTC.

Notes on this clonotype: At one boundary the junction diverges from the germline segment, which might be a read error. Written as DNA, the CDR3 is TGTGCCAGTGAGACACAGGGAAATAATTCACCCCCCCACTTT. The encoded protein is CASETQGNNSPPHF. V and J are TRBV28 and TRBJ1-6, with a tentative D call TRBD1 (6 bases). The CDR3 is made up of 14 amino acids. Germline CDR1 reads MDHEN; CDR2 reads SYDVKM.

This clonotype has a handful of counts. V gene TRBV6-2 or TRBV6-3 combines with J gene TRBJ2-5; D unclear. Germline CDR1 and CDR2: MNHEY and SVGEGT. The CDR3 contains 15 residues. V was cut by 5 bases and J by 7 bases, with 20 bases left in between. The CDR3 protein is CASSDRSFPYGTQYF. For the CDR3, the DNA is TGTGCCAGCAGTGACCGGTCCTTCCCCTACGGGACCCAGTACTTC.

This clonotype was seen at least ten times. The gene calls are TRBV7-2 and TRBJ1-4; D is undetermined. Deletions cut 4 bases from V and 0 bases from J, with 9 bases between. This CDR3 has 15 amino acids. Germline values: CDR1 SGHTA, CDR2 FQGNSA. CDR3 amino acids: CASSSPTTTNEKLFF. The DNA for the CDR3 is TGTGCCAGCAGCTCCCCGACAACAACTAATGAAAAACTGTTTTTT. The variable domain in full, completed from reference TRBV7-2 and TRBJ1-4, reads GAGVSQSPSNKVTEKGKDVELRCDPISGHTALYWYRQSLGQGLEFLIYFQGNSAPDKSGLPSDRFSAERTGGSVSTLTIQRTQQEDSAVYLCASSSPTTTNEKLFFGSGTQLSVL.

The rearrangement joins TRBV3-1 to TRBJ1-5, with unresolved D. The ends were cut back, 0 bases at V and 6 bases at J, with 12 bases in the middle. CDR3 length: 15 residues. Germline V gene data show CDR1 as LGHDT and CDR2 as YNNKEL (reference sequence). CDR3 sequence (DNA): TGTGCCAGCAGCCAAGATCTTAGGGCTGGTCAGCCCCAGCATTTT. It codes for CASSQDLRAGQPQHF.

This clonotype was seen many times. The chain couples TRBV28 to TRBJ1-5; D is unclear. Germline V gives CDR1 MDHEN, CDR2 SYDVKM. V lost 2 bases to trimming and J lost 3 bases, with 8 bases between them. CDR3 size: 14 residues. The CDR3 region has the DNA TGTGCCAGCAGTTTAGGAGGATCCAATCAGCCCCAGCATTTT. Protein: CASSLGGSNQPQHF.

V gene TRBV29-1 combines with J gene TRBJ2-7; D may be TRBD2 (6 bases). The germline V and J ends were trimmed by 4 bases and 4 bases, with 11 bases remaining between them. The CDR3 has 12 amino acids. Germline CDR1 SQVTM, CDR2 ANQGSEA. This CDR3 is CSVGLAGYEQYF. For the CDR3, the DNA is TGCAGCGTTGGTCTGGCGGGGTACGAGCAGTACTTC.

Ten or more counts support this clonotype. V and J are TRBV28 and TRBJ1-5; D is possibly TRBD1 (5 bases). Per germline, CDR1 MDHEN and CDR2 SYDVKM. The CDR3 extends over 14 amino acids. Trimming cost V 3 bases and J 7 bases, with 13 bases left between them. The CDR3 is CASSLGPGKQPQHF. DNA of the CDR3: TGTGCCAGCAGTTTGGGGCCAGGGAAACAGCCCCAGCATTTT.

This clonotype was detected only a few times. The rearrangement links TRBV5-5 to TRBJ1-1; the D gene is possibly TRBD1 (6 bases). V lost 3 bases and J 5 bases, leaving 20 bases between the germline ends. The CDR3 runs 16 residues. The germline CDR1 and CDR2 sequences are SGHKS and YYEKEE (reference sequence). The DNA for the CDR3 is TGTGCCAGCAGCTCGGGGGTCGGCAGGGGTTGGACTGAAGCTTTCTTT. The encoded protein is CASSSGVGRGWTEAFF.

This sequence joins TRBV7-2 and TRBJ1-4; TRBD1 agrees at 12 bases. The germline V gene encodes CDR1 SGHTA and CDR2 FQGNSA. The ends lost 1 base at V and 8 bases at J; junction bases unmatched: 8. CDR3 length: 17 residues. For the CDR3, the DNA is TGTGCCAGCAGCTTAGTGGGACAGGGGGCGCCAGGAGAAAAACTGTTTTTT. Translation gives CASSLVGQGAPGEKLFF. The variable domain in full, with the rest retrieved from reference TRBV7-2 and TRBJ1-4, is GAGVSQSPSNKVTEKGKDVELRCDPISGHTALYWYRQSLGQGLEFLIYFQGNSAPDKSGLPSDRFSAERTGGSVSTLTIQRTQQEDSAVYLCASSLVGQGAPGEKLFFGSGTQLSVL.

This clonotype was counted ten times or more. The J gene is TRBJ1-1, the V gene TRBV9, with D maybe TRBD1 (6 bases). V was pared by 3 bases and J by 5 bases, with 17 bases between. CDR3 length equals 15 residues. CDR1 is SGDLS and CDR2 is YYNGEE in the germline V gene. CDR3 in DNA: TGTGCCAGCAGCGAGGGGGTAGGTCCGGGAACTGAAGCTTTCTTT. Translation: CASSEGVGPGTEAFF.

This CDR3 is CASSPSTGMDYGYTF. CDR3 nucleotide sequence: TGTGCCAGCAGCCCATCGACAGGGATGGACTATGGCTACACCTTC. This chain links TRBV9 with TRBJ1-2, with 7 nucleotides matching TRBD1. The CDR3 consists of 15 residues. Germline V gene data show CDR1 as SGDLS and CDR2 as YYNGEE. With V trimmed by 4 bases and J by 3 bases, 9 bases remained unmatched.

This clonotype came up a few times. The J gene is TRBJ1-5, the V gene TRBV28; no clear D gene. V was clipped by 1 base and J by 6 bases, with 7 bases between them. This CDR3 spans 13 amino acids. Germline CDR1 is MDHEN and CDR2 is SYDVKM. The CDR3 DNA reads as TGTGCCAGCAGTTTATCCCTTACTCAGCCCCAGCATTTT. Protein sequence: CASSLSLTQPQHF. The whole variable domain, filled in from reference TRBV28 and TRBJ1-5, reads DVKVTQSSRYLVKRTGEKVFLECVQDMDHENMFWYRQDPGLGLRLIYFSYDVKMKEKGDIPEGYSVSREKKERFSLILESASTNQTSMYLCASSLSLTQPQHFGDGTRLSIL.